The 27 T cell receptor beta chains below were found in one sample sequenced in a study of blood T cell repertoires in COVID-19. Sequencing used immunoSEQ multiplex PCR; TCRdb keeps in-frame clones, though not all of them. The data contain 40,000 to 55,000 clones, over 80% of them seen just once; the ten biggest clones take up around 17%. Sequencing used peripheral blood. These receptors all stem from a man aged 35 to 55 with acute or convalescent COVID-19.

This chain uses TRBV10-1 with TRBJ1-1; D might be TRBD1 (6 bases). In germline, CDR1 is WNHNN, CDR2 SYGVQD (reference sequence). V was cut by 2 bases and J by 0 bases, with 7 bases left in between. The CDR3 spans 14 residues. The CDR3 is CASSEDRLNTEAFF. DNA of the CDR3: TGCGCCAGCAGTGAGGACAGGTTGAACACTGAAGCTTTCTTT.

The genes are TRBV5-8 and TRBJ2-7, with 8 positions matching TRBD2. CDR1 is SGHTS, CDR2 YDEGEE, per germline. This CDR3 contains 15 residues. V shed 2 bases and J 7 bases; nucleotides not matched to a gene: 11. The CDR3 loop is CASSFRGLGGSEQYF. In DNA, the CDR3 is TGTGCCAGCAGCTTTAGGGGACTAGGCGGATCTGAGCAGTACTTC. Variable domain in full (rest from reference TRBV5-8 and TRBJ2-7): EAGVTQSPTHLIKTRGQQATLRCSPISGHTSVYWYQQALGLGLQFLLWYDEGEERNRGNFPPRFSGRQFPNYSSELNVNALELEDSALYLCASSFRGLGGSEQYFGPGTRLTVT.

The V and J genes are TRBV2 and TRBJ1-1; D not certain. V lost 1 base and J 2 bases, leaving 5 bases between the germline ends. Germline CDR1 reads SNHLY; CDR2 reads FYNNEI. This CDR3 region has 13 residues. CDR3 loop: CASSEDINTEAFF. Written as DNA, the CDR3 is TGTGCCAGCAGTGAAGACATAAACACTGAAGCTTTCTTT.

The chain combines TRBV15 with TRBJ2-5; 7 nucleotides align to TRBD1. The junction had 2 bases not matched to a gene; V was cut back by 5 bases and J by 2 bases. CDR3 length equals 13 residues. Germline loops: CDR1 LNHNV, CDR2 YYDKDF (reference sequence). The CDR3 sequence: CATSGGQQETQYF. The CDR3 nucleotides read TGTGCCACCAGCGGGGGACAGCAAGAGACCCAGTACTTC.

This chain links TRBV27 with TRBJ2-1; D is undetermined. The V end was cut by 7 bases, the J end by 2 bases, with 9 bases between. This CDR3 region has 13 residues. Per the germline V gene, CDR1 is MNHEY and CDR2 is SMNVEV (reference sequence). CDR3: CASKGRPYNEQFF. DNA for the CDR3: TGTGCCAGCAAAGGCAGGCCCTACAATGAGCAGTTCTTC.

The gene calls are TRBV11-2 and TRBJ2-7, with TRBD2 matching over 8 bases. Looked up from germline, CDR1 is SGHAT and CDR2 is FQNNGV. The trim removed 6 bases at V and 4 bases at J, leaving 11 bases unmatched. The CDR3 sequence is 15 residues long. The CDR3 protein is CASSSLGREVYEQYF. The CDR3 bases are TGTGCCAGCAGTTCGCTCGGGCGGGAGGTGTACGAGCAGTACTTC.

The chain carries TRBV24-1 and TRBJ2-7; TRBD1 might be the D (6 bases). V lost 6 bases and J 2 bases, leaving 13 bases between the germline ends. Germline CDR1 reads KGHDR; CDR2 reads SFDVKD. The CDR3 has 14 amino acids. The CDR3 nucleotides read TGTGCCACCAGTCCGACAGGAGTCACCTACGAGCAGTACTTC. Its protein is CATSPTGVTYEQYF.

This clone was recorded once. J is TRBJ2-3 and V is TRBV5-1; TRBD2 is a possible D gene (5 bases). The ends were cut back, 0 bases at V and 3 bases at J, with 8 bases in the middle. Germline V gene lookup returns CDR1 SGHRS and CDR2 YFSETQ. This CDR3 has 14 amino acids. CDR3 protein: CASSLDPGTDTQYF. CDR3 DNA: TGCGCCAGCAGCTTGGATCCGGGAACAGATACGCAGTATTTT. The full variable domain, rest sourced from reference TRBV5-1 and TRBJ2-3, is KAGVTQTPRYLIKTRGQQVTLSCSPISGHRSVSWYQQTPGQGLQFLFEYFSETQRNKGNFPGRFSGRQFSNSRSEMNVSTLELGDSALYLCASSLDPGTDTQYFGPGTRLTVL.

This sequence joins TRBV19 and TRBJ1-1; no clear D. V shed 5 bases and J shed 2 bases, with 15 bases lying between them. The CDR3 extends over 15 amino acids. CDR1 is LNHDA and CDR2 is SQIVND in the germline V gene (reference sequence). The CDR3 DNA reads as TGTGCCAGTAGTTCCACCTCACGGAGTAACACTGAAGCTTTCTTT. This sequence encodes CASSSTSRSNTEAFF.

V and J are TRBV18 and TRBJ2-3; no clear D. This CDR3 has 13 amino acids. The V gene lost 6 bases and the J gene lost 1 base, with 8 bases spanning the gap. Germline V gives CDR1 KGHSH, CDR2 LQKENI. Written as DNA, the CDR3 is TGTGCCAGCTCCCTCCCGGGCACAGATACGCAGTATTTT. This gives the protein CASSLPGTDTQYF.

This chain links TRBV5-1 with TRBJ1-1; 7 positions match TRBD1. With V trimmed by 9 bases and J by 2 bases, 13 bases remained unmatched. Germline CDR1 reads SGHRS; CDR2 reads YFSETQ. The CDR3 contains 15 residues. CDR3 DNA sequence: TGCGCCAACGGGACAGATCGAGAGCCTAACACTGAAGCTTTCTTT. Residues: CANGTDREPNTEAFF.

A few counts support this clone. This CDR3 is CASSTSPQGYSNQPQHF. CDR3 nucleotide sequence: TGTGCCAGTAGCACGTCCCCTCAGGGATATAGCAATCAGCCCCAGCATTTT. The chain combines TRBV19 with TRBJ1-5; D possibly corresponds to TRBD1 (5 bases). The CDR3 spans 17 residues. CDR1 and CDR2 (germline): LNHDA, SQIVND (reference sequence). Trimming removed 6 bases at V and 0 bases at J, with 18 bases between.

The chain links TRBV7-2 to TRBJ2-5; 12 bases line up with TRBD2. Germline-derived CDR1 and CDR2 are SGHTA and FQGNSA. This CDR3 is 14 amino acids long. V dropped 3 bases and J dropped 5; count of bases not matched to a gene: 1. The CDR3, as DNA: TGTGCCAGCAGCTTTCTAGCGGGGGGGGAGACCCAGTACTTC. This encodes CASSFLAGGETQYF.

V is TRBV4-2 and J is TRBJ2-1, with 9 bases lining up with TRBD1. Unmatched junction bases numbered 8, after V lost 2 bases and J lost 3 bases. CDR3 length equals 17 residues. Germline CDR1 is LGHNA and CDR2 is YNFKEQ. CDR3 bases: TGTGCCAGCAGCCAAAACAGGGGGCCGGGTCTCTACAATGAGCAGTTCTTC. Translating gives CASSQNRGPGLYNEQFF.

The CDR3 DNA is TGTGCCAGCAGCTCAATGCCGGGACAGAGAGCCCCTGGGGCCAACGTCCTGACTTTC. Amino acid sequence: CASSSMPGQRAPGANVLTF. This sequence joins TRBV7-8 and TRBJ2-6; 7 nucleotides line up with TRBD1. The CDR3 runs to 19 residues. Germline trimming cut 4 bases from V and 2 bases from J; bases unmatched to any gene: 14. The germline CDR1 and CDR2 sequences are SGHVS and FQNEAQ.

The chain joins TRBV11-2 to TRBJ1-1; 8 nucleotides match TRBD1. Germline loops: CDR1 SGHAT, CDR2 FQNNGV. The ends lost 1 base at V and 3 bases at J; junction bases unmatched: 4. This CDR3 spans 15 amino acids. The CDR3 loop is CASSLARGRYTEAFF. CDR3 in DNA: TGTGCCAGCAGCTTAGCCAGGGGGCGATACACTGAAGCTTTCTTT.

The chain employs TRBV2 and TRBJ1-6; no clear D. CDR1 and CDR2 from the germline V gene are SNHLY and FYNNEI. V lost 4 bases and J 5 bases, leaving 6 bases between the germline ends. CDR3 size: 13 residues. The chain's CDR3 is CASSVSDNSPLHF. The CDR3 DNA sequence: TGTGCCAGCAGTGTGTCGGATAATTCACCCCTCCACTTT.

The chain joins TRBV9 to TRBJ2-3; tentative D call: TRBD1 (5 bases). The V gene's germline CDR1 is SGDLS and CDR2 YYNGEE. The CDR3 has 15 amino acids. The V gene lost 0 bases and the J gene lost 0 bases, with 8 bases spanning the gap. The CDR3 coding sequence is TGTGCCAGCAGCGTAGGGGGCTCTAGCACAGATACGCAGTATTTT. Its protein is CASSVGGSSTDTQYF.

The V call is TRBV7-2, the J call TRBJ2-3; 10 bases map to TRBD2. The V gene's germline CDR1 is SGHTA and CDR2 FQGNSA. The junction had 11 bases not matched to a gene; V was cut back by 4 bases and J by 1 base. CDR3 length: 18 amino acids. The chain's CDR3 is CASSSHSLAGGRTDTQYF. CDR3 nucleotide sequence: TGTGCCAGCAGCTCTCATAGTTTAGCGGGGGGTCGCACAGATACGCAGTATTTT.

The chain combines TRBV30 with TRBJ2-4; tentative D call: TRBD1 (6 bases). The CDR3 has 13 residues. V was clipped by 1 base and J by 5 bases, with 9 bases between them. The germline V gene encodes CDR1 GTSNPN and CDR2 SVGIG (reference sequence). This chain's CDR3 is CAWSDTGQNIQYF. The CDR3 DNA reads TGTGCCTGGAGTGATACAGGGCAAAACATTCAGTACTTC.

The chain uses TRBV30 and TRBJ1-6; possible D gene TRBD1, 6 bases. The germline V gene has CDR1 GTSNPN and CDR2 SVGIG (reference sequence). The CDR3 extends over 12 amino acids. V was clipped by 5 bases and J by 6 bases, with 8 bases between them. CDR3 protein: CAWGQPNSPLHF. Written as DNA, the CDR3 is TGTGCCTGGGGACAGCCTAATTCACCCCTCCACTTT.

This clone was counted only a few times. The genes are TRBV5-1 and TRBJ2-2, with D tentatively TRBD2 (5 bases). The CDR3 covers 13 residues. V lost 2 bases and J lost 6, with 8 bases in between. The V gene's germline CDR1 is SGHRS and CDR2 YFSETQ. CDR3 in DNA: TGCGCCAGCAGCTTCGGAGGTGCCGGGGAGCTGTTTTTT. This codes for CASSFGGAGELFF.

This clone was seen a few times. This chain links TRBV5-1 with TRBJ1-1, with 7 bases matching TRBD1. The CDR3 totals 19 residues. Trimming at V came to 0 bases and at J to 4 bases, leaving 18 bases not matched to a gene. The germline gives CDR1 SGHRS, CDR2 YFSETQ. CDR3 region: CASSLGGRATGYKVTEAFF. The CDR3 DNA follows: TGCGCCAGCAGCTTGGGAGGCCGGGCGACAGGGTATAAGGTCACTGAAGCTTTCTTT.

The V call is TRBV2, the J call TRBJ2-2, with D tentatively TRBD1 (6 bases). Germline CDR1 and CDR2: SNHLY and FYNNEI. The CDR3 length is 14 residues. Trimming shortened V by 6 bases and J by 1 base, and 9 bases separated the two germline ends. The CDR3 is CASSKDRNTGELFF. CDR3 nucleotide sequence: TGTGCCAGCAGCAAGGACAGGAACACCGGGGAGCTGTTTTTT.

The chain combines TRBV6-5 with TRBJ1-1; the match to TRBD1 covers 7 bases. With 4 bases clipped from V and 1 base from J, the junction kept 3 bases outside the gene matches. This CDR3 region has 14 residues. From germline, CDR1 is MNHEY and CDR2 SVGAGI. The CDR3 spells CASSSQGRNTEAFF. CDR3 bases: TGTGCCAGCAGTTCACAGGGGAGGAACACTGAAGCTTTCTTT.

The CDR3 loop reads CAWGQGDGANVLTF. The CDR3 nucleotides read TGTGCCTGGGGACAGGGGGATGGGGCCAACGTCCTGACTTTC. The J gene is TRBJ2-6, the V gene TRBV30, with 10 positions matching TRBD1. This CDR3 has 14 residues. Germline V CDR1 and CDR2: GTSNPN, SVGIG (reference sequence). The junction had 1 base not matched to a gene; V was cut back by 5 bases and J by 3 bases.

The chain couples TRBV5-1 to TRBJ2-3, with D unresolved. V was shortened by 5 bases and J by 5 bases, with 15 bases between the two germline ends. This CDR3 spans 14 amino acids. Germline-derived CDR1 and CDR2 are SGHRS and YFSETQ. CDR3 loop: CASSTARLEDTQYF. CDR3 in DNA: TGCGCCAGCAGTACAGCCCGGTTAGAAGATACGCAGTATTTT.